Listed below are T cell receptor beta chains from one sample, sequenced in a study of T cell repertoires in cytomegalovirus infection. TCRdb redid the calling of the reads with MiXCR, one entry per CDR3 protein. The sample has fewer than 1,000,000 distinct CDR3 sequences; around 30% are singletons. No antigen has been identified for these receptors. The sample was cultured CD8+ T cells from PBMCs, taken from culture after CMV antigen stimulation. These receptors were obtained from a human donor in good health (CMV status not recorded). Some clones in this sample may be carry-over from other donors' samples. CDR3s leave out the opening cysteine and the closing phenylalanine or tryptophan.

cdr3_length v_call cdr3_aa
11 TRBV7-6 ASGGGAPDTQY
15 TRBV7-9 ASRPSGGYSSSYEQY
13 TRBV4-1 ASSQAGGATDTQY
15 TRBV27 ASSLSGPWSYNSPLH
14 TRBV10-3 AISESEEVPTDTQY
13 TRBV10-2 ASSHSMTGTGELF
14 TRBV18 ASSPAGTGSGNEQF
11 TRBV12-3/TRBV12-4 ASSFPGVTEAF
8 TRBV2 ASRGYEQF
11 TRBV27 ASSLGVLWGYT
13 TRBV7-7 ASSSRPKGTDTQY
14 TRBV27 ASSFWGAPGANVLT
14 TRBV12-5 ASGLPDWGVDTEAF
12 TRBV27 ASSLYGASGEAF
13 TRBV7-9 ASSVDTSADNEQF
12 TRBV7-9 ASSRWDSSYEQY
11 TRBV6-5 ASSAELITEAF
10 TRBV25-1 AAAGSTDTQY
10 TRBV29-1 SVVGSDTEAF
16 TRBV20-1 SARDPVTSGGDYNEQF
11 TRBV6-1 ASSYMEADTQY
12 TRBV6-6 ASSSASGSYEQY
13 TRBV6-5 ASSYSGSEGETQY
14 TRBV6-1 ASGNSASEAKNIQY
13 TRBV19 ASSMKGWTNEKLF
15 TRBV19 ASSIGHGGPGTDTQY
13 TRBV27 ASSPGTGNTDTQY
12 TRBV12-3/TRBV12-4 TSSTAGVDEPQH
10 TRBV7-2 ASSYTGQKLF
20 TRBV28 ASSLSGLGLVIGELHTDTQY
17 TRBV19 ASSRGLAVSPSGANVLT
9 TRBV7-6 ASTDRETQY
12 TRBV19 ASSPQGLQETQY
14 TRBV7-9 ASSDRAYWLYNEQF
13 TRBV4-2 ASSQDGNLPEGYT
11 TRBV7-2 ASTEDWGDGYT
13 TRBV12-3/TRBV12-4 ASSFTGGQRDTQY
13 TRBV7-2 ASSAAGTLQEAQY
14 TRBV7-2 ASSSWDRLSGVELF
15 TRBV10-2 ASSEGQGGSYNSPLH
13 TRBV10-2 ASSELAGATDTQY
12 TRBV19 ASLRAGRSGELF
9 TRBV12-3/TRBV12-4 ASSPDRAAF
12 TRBV10-3 AIRAPGLLNEQF
18 TRBV7-8 ASSFRLGLAGGRHTDTQY
14 TRBV7-9 ASSAFGRGGDTEAF
13 TRBV7-6 ASSLKREAGNTIY